The T cell receptor beta chain described here comes from a study of blood T cell repertoires in COVID-19. Study context: COVID-19 samples from acute and convalescent phases originated in the United States, Italy and Spain. Sources were T cells, B-cell-depleted T cells, or PBMCs; the material itself was cDNA or gDNA.

Original processing methods: Cell counts per sample came from amplifying reference gene primers. Assay used: immunoSEQ multiplex PCR; TCRdb lists only in-frame clones, some missing. That table furnishes V, J and clone size, whereas the DNA furnished D and trimming. The sample carries 470,000 or so clones, around 89% recorded once. V was pared by 3 bases and J by 4 bases, with 6 bases between. The CDR3 runs to 12 residues. Germline lookup yields CDR1 MNHEY and CDR2 SMNVEV (reference sequence). The sample was peripheral blood. This sequence originates from a woman in her twenties or thirties with acute or convalescent COVID-19. This chain links TRBV27 with TRBJ1-1; TRBD1 might be the D (6 bases). DNA for the CDR3: TGTGCCAGCAGTTTCAGGGGCACTGAAGCTTTCTTT. This translates into CASSFRGTEAFF.